The present T cell receptor beta chain was sequenced within a study of cytomegalovirus exposure and HLA in healthy donors. Primers: 60 Vbeta forward and 13 Jbeta reverse. Data came from immunoSEQ multiplex PCR; TCRdb stores just in-frame clones and leaves some out. The sample has 90,000 to 130,000 clones; approximately 70% are singletons. Trimming stripped 2 bases from V and 9 bases from J, with 5 bases between. Germline CDR1 is GTSNPN and CDR2 is SVGIG (reference sequence). This CDR3 is built from 10 residues. This rearrangement joins TRBV30 to TRBJ2-1, with TRBD1 as a possible D gene (5 bases). This receptor was identified in a man aged 30-40 years in good health and CMV-seropositive. Input material: PBMCs. CDR3: CAWSRGEQFF. DNA of the CDR3: TGTGCCTGGAGTAGGGGTGAGCAGTTCTTC.